A single sample is the source of the 7 T cell receptor beta chains below, sequenced in a study of blood T cell repertoires in COVID-19. Method: immunoSEQ multiplex PCR; TCRdb's copy keeps in-frame clones and lacks some. Of over 90,000 clones in the sample, approximately 87% are singletons; the top ten hold roughly 13%. The sequenced sample was peripheral blood. The receptor source for this set is a human donor in a cohort sampled during active or convalescent COVID-19.

The chain joins TRBV18 to TRBJ2-7, with 10 bases aligning to TRBD1. V lost 1 base and J lost 4; bases outside the gene matches: 4. CDR3 length: 15 residues. Germline V gene lookup returns CDR1 KGHSH and CDR2 LQKENI. Written as DNA, the CDR3 is TGTGCCAGCTCACCACGACAGGGGGCCGAATACGAGCAGTACTTC. Translated, it gives CASSPRQGAEYEQYF.

The chain combines TRBV2 with TRBJ2-2; 7 bases are shared with TRBD1. The germline gives CDR1 SNHLY, CDR2 FYNNEI. The ends lost 6 bases at V and 8 bases at J; junction bases unmatched: 9. The CDR3 is 14 residues long. The CDR3 DNA reads TGTGCCAGCAGCGATTATCCGGGACAGGGGGAGCTGTTTTTT. This encodes CASSDYPGQGELFF.

V and J are TRBV10-3 and TRBJ2-7, with D perhaps matching TRBD1 (6 bases). The CDR3 loop spans 13 amino acids. Germline V gives CDR1 ENHRY, CDR2 SYGVKD. V lost 10 bases, J lost 1 base, and 14 bases lay in between. CDR3 protein: CATAGTTSYEQYF. The CDR3 DNA reads TGTGCCACGGCCGGGACAACTTCCTACGAGCAGTACTTC.

This sequence joins TRBV10-2 and TRBJ2-2; the D is unclear. Looked up from germline, CDR1 is WSHSY and CDR2 is SAAADI. Trimming shortened V by 7 bases and J by 2 bases, and 5 bases separated the two germline ends. This CDR3 is built from 12 residues. CDR3 loop: CASKTNTGELFF. The CDR3 coding sequence is TGCGCCAGCAAGACTAACACCGGGGAGCTGTTTTTT.

CDR3 DNA: TGTGCCAGCAGCCTCCCTAATGAAAAACTGTTTTTT. Translated: CASSLPNEKLFF. V and J are TRBV7-6 and TRBJ1-4; D gene uncertain. This CDR3 comprises 12 residues. Germline V gene data show CDR1 as SGHVS and CDR2 as FNYEAQ. The V gene lost 5 bases and the J gene lost 3 bases, with 4 bases spanning the gap.

Regarding this clone: At one boundary the junction diverges from the germline segment, which might be a read error. The chain uses TRBV7-7 and TRBJ2-3, with 11 bases aligning to TRBD2. This CDR3 has 15 residues. CDR1 and CDR2 from the germline V gene are SSHAT and FNYEAQ (reference sequence). The CDR3 DNA sequence: TGTGCTAGCAGCTCGGGACTAGCGGACACAGATACGCAGTATTTT. It codes for CASSSGLADTDTQYF.

A few counts support this clone. V and J are TRBV7-3 and TRBJ2-5, with TRBD1 identical over 9 bases. Germline-derived CDR1 and CDR2 are SGHTA and FQGTGA. V trimming: 2 bases; J trimming: 0 bases; junction bases outside the gene matches: 4. CDR3 length: 16 amino acids. The CDR3 region is CASSLGDRAYQETQYF. In DNA form, the CDR3 reads TGTGCCAGCAGCTTAGGGGACAGGGCGTACCAAGAGACCCAGTACTTC.